The subject of this entry is one TCR beta chain. Its antigen is not known. The entry originates in a study of CD8 T cells in Susac syndrome. Definite or probable Susac syndrome was diagnosed using recently defined diagnostic criteria. Study-wide points: Within total CD8+ repertoires, sixteen Susac-specific public clones were found, and within CD8+ TEMRA repertoires, roughly 5.

A quantity of about 0.5 to 1 ug RNA underwent reverse transcription using random hexamers. TCRdb analysed the immunoSEQ multiplex PCR reads with MiXCR anew, one entry per CDR3 protein. The profile shows fewer than 85,000 distinct CDR3 sequences, around 95% of them singletons. This TCR was sampled from a human donor with Susac syndrome. Sequencing was carried out using CD8+ T cells from PBMCs.

DNA for the CDR3: TGTGCCAGCAGCTGGGCGGGACAGTCCTACGAGCAGTACTTC. It codes for CASSWAGQSYEQYF. The V and J genes are TRBV13 and TRBJ2-7; perhaps TRBD1 as D (7 bases). Germline V gene lookup returns CDR1 PRHDT and CDR2 FYEKMQ (reference sequence). The CDR3 extends over 14 amino acids. Trimming removed 4 bases from V and 1 base from J, with 11 bases in between.